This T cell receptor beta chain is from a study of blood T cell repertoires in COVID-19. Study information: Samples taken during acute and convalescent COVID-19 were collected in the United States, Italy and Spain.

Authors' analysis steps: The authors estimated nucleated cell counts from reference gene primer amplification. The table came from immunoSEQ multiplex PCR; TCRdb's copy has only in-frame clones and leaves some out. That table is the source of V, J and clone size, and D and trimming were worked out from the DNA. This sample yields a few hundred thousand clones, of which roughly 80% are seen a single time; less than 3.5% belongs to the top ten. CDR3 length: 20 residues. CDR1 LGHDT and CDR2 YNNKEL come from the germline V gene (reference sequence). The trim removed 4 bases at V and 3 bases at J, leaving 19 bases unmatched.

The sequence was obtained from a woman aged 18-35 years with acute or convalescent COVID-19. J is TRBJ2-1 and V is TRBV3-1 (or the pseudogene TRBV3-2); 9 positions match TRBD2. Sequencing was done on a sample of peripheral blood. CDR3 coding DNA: TGTGCCAGCAGCCCTCAAAAGCTTCCAGACCTAGCGGGACACTACAATGAGCAGTTCTTC. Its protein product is CASSPQKLPDLAGHYNEQFF.